Listed below are T cell receptor beta chains from one sample, sequenced in a study of technical replicates of blood from four donors. Sequencing was performed with immunoSEQ multiplex PCR; in TCRdb, only in-frame clones are kept and a portion is missing. In the table there are about 81,000 clones, about 97% of which are singletons. Input material: T cells isolated from PBMCs. These receptors were collected from a human donor in good health. CDR3s include the opening cysteine and the closing phenylalanine or tryptophan. The D gene is left open where the match is weak.

J: TRBJ2-5
V: TRBV9
D: -
DNA: TGTGCCAGCAGCTTCGGGTCCCCTGAGGAGACCCAGTACTTC
CDR3: CASSFGSPEETQYF

J: TRBJ1-1
V: TRBV6-4
D: -
DNA: TGTGCCAGCAGCGCCGTCGCGACAGTGCACACTGAAGCTTTCTTT
CDR3: CASSAVATVHTEAFF

J: TRBJ1-2
V: TRBV2
D: -
DNA: TGTGCCAGCAGTGTCGACAGTGGCGCCGGTGGCTACACCTTC
CDR3: CASSVDSGAGGYTF

J: TRBJ2-3
V: TRBV5-4
D: -
DNA: TGTGCCAGCAGATCAGGGCCCGATACGCAGTATTTT
CDR3: CASRSGPDTQYF

J: TRBJ2-7
V: TRBV12-5
D: -
DNA: TGTGCTAGTGGTTTGCCGTACCTTACATCCTACGAGCAGTACTTC
CDR3: CASGLPYLTSYEQYF

J: TRBJ2-7
V: TRBV6-5
D: -
DNA: TGTGCCAGCAGTTACTCGAAGGCGGGACGCTACGAGCAGTACTTC
CDR3: CASSYSKAGRYEQYF

J: TRBJ1-3
V: TRBV9
D: -
DNA: TGTGCCAGCAGCGTAGGTCCAGGGCTTCAGGGAAACACCATATATTTT
CDR3: CASSVGPGLQGNTIYF

J: TRBJ2-7
V: TRBV29-1
D: -
DNA: TGCAGCGTTGACGAGACAGGCCCGAGCTCCTACGAGCAGTACTTC
CDR3: CSVDETGPSSYEQYF

J: TRBJ2-2
V: TRBV9
D: TRBD2
DNA: TGTGCCAGCAGCGCCCTCGGGGGGACTAGCGTCCCCGGGGAGCTGTTTTTT
CDR3: CASSALGGTSVPGELFF

J: TRBJ1-1
V: TRBV4-1
D: TRBD1
DNA: TGCGCCAGCAGCCCGAACGGGGGACAGGGTGACTCCACTGAAGCTTTCTTT
CDR3: CASSPNGGQGDSTEAFF

J: TRBJ2-2
V: TRBV2
D: TRBD1
DNA: TGTGCCAGCAGGGCAGGACAGGTATACACCGGGGAGCTGTTTTTT
CDR3: CASRAGQVYTGELFF

J: TRBJ1-2
V: TRBV7-8
D: TRBD1
DNA: TGTGCCAGCAGCCCCTGGGACAGGGTAAAAGGTGGCTACACCTTC
CDR3: CASSPWDRVKGGYTF

J: TRBJ2-3
V: TRBV28
D: -
DNA: TGTGCCAGCAGTTTATACTCCACAGATACGCAGTATTTT
CDR3: CASSLYSTDTQYF

J: TRBJ2-7
V: TRBV2
D: TRBD2
DNA: TGTGCCAGGGAGGGGACTAGCGGGGGCTACGAGCAGTACTTC
CDR3: CAREGTSGGYEQYF

J: TRBJ1-1
V: TRBV9
D: -
DNA: TGTGCCAGCAGCGTAGAGATGGGGGGGGCCGGAGCTTTCTTT
CDR3: CASSVEMGGAGAFF

J: TRBJ2-7
V: TRBV7-8
D: -
DNA: TGTGCCAGCAGCCCCCCCCTCTACGAGCAGTACTTC
CDR3: CASSPPLYEQYF